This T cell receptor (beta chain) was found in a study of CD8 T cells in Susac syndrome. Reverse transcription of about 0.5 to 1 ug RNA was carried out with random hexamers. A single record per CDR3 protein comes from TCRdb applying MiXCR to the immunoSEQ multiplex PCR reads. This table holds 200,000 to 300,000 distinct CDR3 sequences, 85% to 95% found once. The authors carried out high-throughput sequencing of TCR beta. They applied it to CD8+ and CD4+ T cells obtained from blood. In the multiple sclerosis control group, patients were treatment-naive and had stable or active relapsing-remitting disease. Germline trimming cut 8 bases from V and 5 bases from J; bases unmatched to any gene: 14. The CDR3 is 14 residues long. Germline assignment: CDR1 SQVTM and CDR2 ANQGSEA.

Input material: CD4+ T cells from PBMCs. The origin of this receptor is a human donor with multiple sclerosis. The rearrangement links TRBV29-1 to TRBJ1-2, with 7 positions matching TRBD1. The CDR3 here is CSPQEWTGPYGYTF. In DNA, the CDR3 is TGCAGCCCACAAGAGTGGACAGGCCCGTATGGCTACACCTTC.